Described below is a single T cell receptor (beta chain) sequence and its context. In germline, CDR1 is SGHVS, CDR2 FNYEAQ. This CDR3 region has 14 residues. Trimming removed 0 bases at V and 7 bases at J, with 10 bases between. This sample was taken from a study of shared clonotypes between healthy human individuals. Every subset's genomic DNA went evenly onto several immunoSEQ plates. TCRdb's table, derived via immunoSEQ multiplex PCR, lists solely in-frame clones and lacks some. The sample has fewer than 3 million clones, roughly 92% seen once. This clonotype originated in a man younger than 35 in good health. Some clones in this sample may be carry-over from other donors' samples. Sequencing used naive CD4+ T cells from PBMCs. As for subset: CD45RA+ positively selected. The chain carries TRBV7-6 and TRBJ2-1, with a possible D match to TRBD2 (5 bases). CDR3 DNA sequence: TGTGCCAGCAGCTTAGCTCCTCCGGGAAATGAGCAGTTCTTC. Residues: CASSLAPPGNEQFF.